The subject of this entry is one T cell receptor (beta chain). The assay was immunoSEQ multiplex PCR, and TCRdb's table has in-frame clones only and misses some. The sample consists of 50,000 to 55,000 clones, 75% to 90% of them appearing once. CDR1 and CDR2 (germline): MDHEN, SYDVKM. The CDR3 runs to 14 residues. The trim removed 10 bases at V and 2 bases at J, leaving 8 bases unmatched. This sample is part of a study of blood T cell repertoires in COVID-19. As for the study in general: Acute and convalescent COVID-19 samples came from the United States, Italy and Spain.

Specimen: peripheral blood. This TCR was recovered from a man aged 60-69 years with acute or convalescent COVID-19. The chain is built from TRBV28 and TRBJ2-7, with 10 bases matching TRBD1. The CDR3 coding sequence is TGTGCCATTGCAGGGACAGGGGACACCTACGAGCAGTACTTC. Encoded protein: CAIAGTGDTYEQYF.